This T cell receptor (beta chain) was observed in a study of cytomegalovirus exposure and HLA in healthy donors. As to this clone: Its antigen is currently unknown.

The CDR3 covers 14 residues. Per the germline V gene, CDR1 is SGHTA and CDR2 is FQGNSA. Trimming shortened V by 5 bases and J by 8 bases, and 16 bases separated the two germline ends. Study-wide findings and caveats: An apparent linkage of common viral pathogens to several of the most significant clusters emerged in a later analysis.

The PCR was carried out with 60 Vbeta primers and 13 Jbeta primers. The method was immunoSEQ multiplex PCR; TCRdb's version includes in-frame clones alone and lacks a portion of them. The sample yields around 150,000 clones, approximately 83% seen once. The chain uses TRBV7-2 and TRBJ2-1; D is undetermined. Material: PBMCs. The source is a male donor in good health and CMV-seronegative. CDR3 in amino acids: CASSTSLVVDEQFF. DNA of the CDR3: TGTGCCAGCAGCACAAGCCTAGTCGTCGATGAGCAGTTCTTC.